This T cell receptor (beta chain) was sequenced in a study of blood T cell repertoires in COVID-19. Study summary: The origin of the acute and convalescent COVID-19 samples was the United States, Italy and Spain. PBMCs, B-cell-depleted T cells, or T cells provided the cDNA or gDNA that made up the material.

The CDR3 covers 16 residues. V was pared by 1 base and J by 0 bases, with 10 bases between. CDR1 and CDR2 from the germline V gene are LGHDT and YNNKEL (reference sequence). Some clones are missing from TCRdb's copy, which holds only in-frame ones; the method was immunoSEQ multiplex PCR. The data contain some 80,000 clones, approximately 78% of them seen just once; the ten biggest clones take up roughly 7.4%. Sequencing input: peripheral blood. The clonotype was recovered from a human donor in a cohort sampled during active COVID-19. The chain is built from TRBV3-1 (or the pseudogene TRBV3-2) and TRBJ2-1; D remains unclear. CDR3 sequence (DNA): TGTGCCAGCAGCCAAGGTTGGTCCAGCTCCTACAATGAGCAGTTCTTC. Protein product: CASSQGWSSSYNEQFF.